This TCR beta chain comes out of a study of tumor-infiltrating lymphocytes in primary liver carcinoma. Notes on the study in general: Relative to blood, tumors carried a significantly larger fraction of the repertoire in their top 250 clones (p = 0.039).

About this clonotype itself: Its specificity is not known. At one end the junction does not follow the germline gene, possibly because of a read error.

The CDR3 is made up of 15 amino acids. Germline CDR1 SQVTM, CDR2 ANQGSEA. A constant-region primer primed TCR beta cDNA synthesis from 400 to 600 ng of total RNA. Slightly modified ARM-PCR with three nested multiplex PCR rounds yielded TCR beta libraries. The opening two PCR rounds, about 11 cycles each, paired TRBV1-TRBV30 forward primers with a C-beta reverse primer. MiXCR, run by TCRdb on the multiplex PCR reads, gives a single entry per CDR3 protein. The sample shows fewer than 200,000 distinct CDR3 sequences, approximately 80% of them seen only once. From approximately 20-30 mg of unsorted bulk tissue, DNA and RNA were co-extracted together.

The sample was tumor tissue from primary liver carcinoma. The chain carries TRBV29-1 and TRBJ2-2, with 10 bases identical to TRBD2. The source is a man aged 35 to 55 with primary liver carcinoma and hepatitis B virus infection. The CDR3 region is CCVGTSAAKTGELLF. In DNA, the CDR3 is TGCTGCGTTGGGACTAGCGCGGCGAAGACCGGGGAGCTGCTTTTT.